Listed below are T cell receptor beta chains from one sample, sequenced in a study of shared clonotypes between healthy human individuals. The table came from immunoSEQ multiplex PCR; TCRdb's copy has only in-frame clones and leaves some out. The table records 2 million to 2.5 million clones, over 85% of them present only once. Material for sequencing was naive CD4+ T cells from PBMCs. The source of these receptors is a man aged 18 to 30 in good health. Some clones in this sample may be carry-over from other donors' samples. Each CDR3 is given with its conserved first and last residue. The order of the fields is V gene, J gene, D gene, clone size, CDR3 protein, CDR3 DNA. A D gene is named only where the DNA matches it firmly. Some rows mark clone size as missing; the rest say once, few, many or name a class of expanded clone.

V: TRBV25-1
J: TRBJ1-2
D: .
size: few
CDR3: CASSDSFYGYTF
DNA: TGTGCCAGCTCAGACAGCTTCTATGGCTACACCTTC

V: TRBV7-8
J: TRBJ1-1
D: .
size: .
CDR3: CASSPLPGAMGTEAFF
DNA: TGTGCCAGCAGCCCCCTCCCTGGGGCGATGGGGACTGAAGCTTTCTTT

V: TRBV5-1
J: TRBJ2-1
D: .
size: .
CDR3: CASSSRPGDTNNEQFF
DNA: TGCGCCAGCAGCTCCCGGCCCGGGGATACGAACAATGAGCAGTTCTTC

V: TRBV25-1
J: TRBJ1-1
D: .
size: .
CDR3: CASKRGTPNTEAFF
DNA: TGTGCCAGCAAAAGGGGGACTCCTAACACTGAAGCTTTCTTT

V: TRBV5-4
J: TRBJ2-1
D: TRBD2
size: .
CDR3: CASSRLAGAYNEQFF
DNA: TGTGCCAGCAGCCGACTGGCGGGAGCCTACAATGAGCAGTTCTTC

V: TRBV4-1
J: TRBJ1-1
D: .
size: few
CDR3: CASSPLGRGNTEAFF
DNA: TGCGCCAGCAGCCCCTTAGGACGGGGGAACACTGAAGCTTTCTTT

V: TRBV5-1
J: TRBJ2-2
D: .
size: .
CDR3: CASSLAGPSSYGELFF
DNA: TGCGCCAGCAGCTTGGCTGGGCCCTCGTCTTATGGGGAGCTGTTTTTT

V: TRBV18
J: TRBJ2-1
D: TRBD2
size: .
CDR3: CASSPSLAGDYNEQFF
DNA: TGTGCCAGCTCACCCTCCTTGGCGGGAGATTACAATGAGCAGTTCTTC

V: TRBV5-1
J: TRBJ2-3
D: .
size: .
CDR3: CASSLGQSGDTQYF
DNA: TGCGCCAGCAGCTTGGGGCAGTCAGGAGATACGCAGTATTTT

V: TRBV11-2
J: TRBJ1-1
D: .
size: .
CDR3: CASSLALTNTEAFF
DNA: TGTGCCAGCAGCTTAGCCCTAACGAACACTGAAGCTTTCTTT

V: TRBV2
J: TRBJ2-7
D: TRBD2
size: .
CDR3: CASSFQADISGSSYEQYF
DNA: TGTGCCAGCAGTTTCCAAGCCGACATTAGCGGGAGCTCCTACGAGCAGTACTTC

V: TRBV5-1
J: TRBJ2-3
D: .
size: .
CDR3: CASSLRRFDTQYF
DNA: TGCGCCAGCAGCTTGCGTCGCTTCGATACGCAGTATTTT

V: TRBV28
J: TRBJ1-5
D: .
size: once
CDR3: CASTDPGRVGQPQHF
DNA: TGTGCCAGCACCGACCCAGGGAGAGTGGGTCAGCCCCAGCATTTT

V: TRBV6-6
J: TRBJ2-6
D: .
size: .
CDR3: CASGVGANVLTF
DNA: TGTGCCAGCGGCGTTGGGGCCAACGTCCTGACTTTC

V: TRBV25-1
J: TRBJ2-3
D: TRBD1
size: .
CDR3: CASSEFGQGPDTQYF
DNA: TGTGCCAGCAGTGAATTCGGACAGGGCCCGGATACGCAGTATTTT

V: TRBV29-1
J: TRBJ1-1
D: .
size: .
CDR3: CSVISGRLNTEAFF
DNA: TGCAGCGTGATAAGTGGCAGACTGAACACTGAAGCTTTCTTT

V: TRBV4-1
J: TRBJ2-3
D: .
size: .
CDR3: CASSQENPAANTDTQYF
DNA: TGCGCCAGCAGCCAAGAGAACCCAGCGGCCAACACAGATACGCAGTATTTT

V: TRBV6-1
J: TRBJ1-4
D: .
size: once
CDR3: CASTRTGATNEKLFF
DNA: TGTGCCAGCACGAGAACCGGCGCAACTAATGAAAAACTGTTTTTT

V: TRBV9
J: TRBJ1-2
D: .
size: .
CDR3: CASSVEAQGRVGYTF
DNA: TGTGCCAGCAGCGTAGAGGCACAGGGAAGAGTGGGCTACACCTTC

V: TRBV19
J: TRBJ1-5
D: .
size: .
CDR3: CASSLSGRGLRNQPQHF
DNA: TGTGCCAGTAGTTTATCCGGCCGGGGACTACGCAATCAGCCCCAGCATTTT

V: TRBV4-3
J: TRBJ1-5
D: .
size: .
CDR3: CASSQDRGNQPQHF
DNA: TGCGCCAGCAGCCAAGACAGGGGTAATCAGCCCCAGCATTTT

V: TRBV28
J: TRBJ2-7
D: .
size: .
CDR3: CASSQGKGVAYEQYF
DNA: TGTGCCAGCAGCCAGGGGAAGGGAGTGGCCTACGAGCAGTACTTC

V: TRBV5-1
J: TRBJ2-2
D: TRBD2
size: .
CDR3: CASRAASGLTGELFF
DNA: TGCGCCAGCCGGGCGGCTAGCGGTCTGACCGGGGAGCTGTTTTTT

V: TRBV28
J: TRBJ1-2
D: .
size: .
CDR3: CASSFEGRGVGYTF
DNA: TGTGCCAGCAGTTTTGAGGGCAGGGGTGTTGGCTACACCTTC

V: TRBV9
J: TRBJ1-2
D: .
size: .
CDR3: CASSWGMANYGYTF
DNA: TGTGCCAGCAGCTGGGGGATGGCTAACTATGGCTACACCTTC

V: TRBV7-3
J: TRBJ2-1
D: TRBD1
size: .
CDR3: CASSSPGGHEQFF
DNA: TGTGCCAGCAGCTCCCCAGGGGGTCATGAGCAGTTCTTC

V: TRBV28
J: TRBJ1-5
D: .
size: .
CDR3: CASSSPSNQPQHF
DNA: TGTGCCAGCAGTTCACCAAGCAATCAGCCCCAGCATTTT

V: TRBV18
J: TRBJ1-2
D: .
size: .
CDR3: CASSNSLANYGYTF
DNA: TGTGCCAGCTCTAACAGTCTCGCTAACTATGGCTACACCTTC

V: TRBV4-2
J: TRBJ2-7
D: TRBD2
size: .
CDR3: CASSQDRWTSGTEQYF
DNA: TGTGCCAGCAGCCAAGATCGCTGGACTAGCGGGACCGAGCAGTACTTC

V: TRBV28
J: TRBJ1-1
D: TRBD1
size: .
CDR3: CASSTSGTGLTEAFF
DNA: TGTGCCAGCAGCACGTCTGGGACAGGTCTCACTGAAGCTTTCTTT

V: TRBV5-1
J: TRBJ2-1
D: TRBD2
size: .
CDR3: CASSWTSGSAPEQFF
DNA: TGCGCCAGCAGCTGGACTAGCGGGAGCGCACCTGAGCAGTTCTTC

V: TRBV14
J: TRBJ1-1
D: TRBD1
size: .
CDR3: CASSQVGTGHTEAFF
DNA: TGTGCCAGCAGCCAAGTCGGGACAGGGCACACTGAAGCTTTCTTT

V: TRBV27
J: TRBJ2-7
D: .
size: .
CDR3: CASSFLWGGLYEQYF
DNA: TGTGCCAGCAGTTTCCTTTGGGGGGGGCTTTACGAGCAGTACTTC

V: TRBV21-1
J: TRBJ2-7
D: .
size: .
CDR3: CASSKGRGVYEQYF
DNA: TGTGCCAGCAGCAAAGGACGTGGGGTTTACGAGCAGTACTTC

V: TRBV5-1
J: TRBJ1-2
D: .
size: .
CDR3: CASSLELSGYTF
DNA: TGCGCCAGCAGCTTGGAACTGAGTGGCTACACCTTC

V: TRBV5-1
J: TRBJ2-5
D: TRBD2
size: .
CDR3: CASSPRTSGYQETQYF
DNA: TGCGCCAGCAGCCCGAGGACTAGCGGTTATCAAGAGACCCAGTACTTC

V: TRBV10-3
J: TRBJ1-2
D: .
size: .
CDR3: CAIAPAGDYGYTF
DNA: TGTGCCATCGCCCCCGCCGGGGACTATGGCTACACCTTC

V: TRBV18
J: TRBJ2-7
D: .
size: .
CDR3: CASSPSRQFSYEQYF
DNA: TGTGCCAGCTCACCATCACGACAGTTCTCCTACGAGCAGTACTTC

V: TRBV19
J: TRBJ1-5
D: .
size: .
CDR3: CASSRGEGNQPQHF
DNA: TGTGCCAGTAGTCGGGGGGAAGGCAATCAGCCCCAGCATTTT

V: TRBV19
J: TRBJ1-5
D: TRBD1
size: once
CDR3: CASTLMGQGGEPQHF
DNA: TGTGCCAGTACCCTAATGGGGCAGGGGGGAGAGCCCCAGCATTTT

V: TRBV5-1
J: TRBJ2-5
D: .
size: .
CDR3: CASSYGTNRGETQYF
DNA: TGCGCCAGCAGCTACGGGACGAATAGGGGGGAGACCCAGTACTTC

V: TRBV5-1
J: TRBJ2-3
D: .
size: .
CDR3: CASSFRQDPGTDTQYF
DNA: TGCGCCAGCAGCTTCAGACAGGACCCCGGTACAGATACGCAGTATTTT

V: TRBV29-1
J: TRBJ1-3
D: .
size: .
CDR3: CSVGGYLSGNTIYF
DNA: TGCAGCGTGGGGGGGTACCTCTCTGGAAACACCATATATTTT

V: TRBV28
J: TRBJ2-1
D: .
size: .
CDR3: CASSSDYRGSSYNEQFF
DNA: TGTGCCAGCAGTTCAGATTATAGGGGAAGCTCCTACAATGAGCAGTTCTTC

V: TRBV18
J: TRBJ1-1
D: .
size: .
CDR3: CASSLGQLMNTEAFF
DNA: TGTGCCAGCTCACTCGGACAGCTCATGAACACTGAAGCTTTCTTT

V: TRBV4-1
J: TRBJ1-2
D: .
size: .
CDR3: CASSQEGGGYNYGYTF
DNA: TGCGCCAGCAGCCAAGAAGGCGGGGGTTATAACTATGGCTACACCTTC

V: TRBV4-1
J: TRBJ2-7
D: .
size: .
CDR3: CASSPLGLYEQYF
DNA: TGCGCCAGCAGCCCGCTGGGCCTCTACGAGCAGTACTTC

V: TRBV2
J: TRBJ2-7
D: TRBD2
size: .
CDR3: CASSPTSGYEQYF
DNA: TGTGCCAGCAGCCCGACTAGCGGGTACGAGCAGTACTTC

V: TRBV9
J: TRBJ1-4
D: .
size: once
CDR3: CASSVRLGANEKLFF
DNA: TGTGCCAGCAGCGTCCGGTTGGGAGCTAATGAAAAACTGTTTTTT

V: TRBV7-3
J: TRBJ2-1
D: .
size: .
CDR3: CASSLTGGTYNEQFF
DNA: TGTGCCAGCAGCTTAACGGGCGGCACCTACAATGAGCAGTTCTTC

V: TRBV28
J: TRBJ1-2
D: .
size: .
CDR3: CASSIRDRRPYGYTF
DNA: TGTGCCAGCAGTATCCGGGACCGCCGACCGTATGGCTACACCTTC

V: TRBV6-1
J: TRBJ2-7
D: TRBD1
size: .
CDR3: CASQEQGAEQYF
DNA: TGTGCCAGCCAAGAACAGGGGGCCGAGCAGTACTTC

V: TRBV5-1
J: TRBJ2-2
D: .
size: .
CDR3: CASSLEGNTGELFF
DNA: TGCGCCAGCAGCTTGGAAGGTAACACCGGGGAGCTGTTTTTT

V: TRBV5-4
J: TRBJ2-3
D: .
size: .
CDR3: CASSLSQASEADTQYF
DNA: TGTGCCAGCAGCTTGTCACAGGCATCTGAGGCAGATACGCAGTATTTT

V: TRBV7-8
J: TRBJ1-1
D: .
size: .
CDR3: CASSLVNTNTEAFF
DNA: TGTGCCAGCAGCTTAGTAAACACGAACACTGAAGCTTTCTTT

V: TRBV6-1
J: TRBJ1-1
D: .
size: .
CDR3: CASRGGPDTEAFF
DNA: TGTGCCAGCAGGGGGGGGCCCGACACTGAAGCTTTCTTT

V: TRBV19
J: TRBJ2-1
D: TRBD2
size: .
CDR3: CASKAGRTYNEQFF
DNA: TGTGCCAGTAAGGCCGGGAGGACCTACAATGAGCAGTTCTTC

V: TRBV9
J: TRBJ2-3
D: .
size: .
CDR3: CASSVLSGTDTQYF
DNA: TGTGCCAGCAGCGTGCTCTCAGGCACAGATACGCAGTATTTT

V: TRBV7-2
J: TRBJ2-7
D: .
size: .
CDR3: CASRPSGSGGGEQYF
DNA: TGTGCCAGCAGACCTTCCGGTTCAGGTGGCGGCGAGCAGTACTTC